This T cell receptor (beta chain) stems from a study of beta chain features in type 1 diabetes. The CDR3 totals 13 residues. From germline, CDR1 is SEHNR and CDR2 FQNEAQ (reference sequence). The V end lost 5 bases, the J end lost 6 bases, and 14 bases lay between the germline ends. Every bit of the isolated RNA underwent reverse transcription, so sequencing read expressed TCRB transcripts. The data were produced by immunoSEQ multiplex PCR, yet TCRdb's version contains in-frame clones alone and is incomplete. The profile covers 100,000 to 150,000 clones, with roughly 17% appearing a single time and 2% to 3% taken by the ten largest. In this sample, this clone turned up a few times. Its target is not known. Study conclusions and caveats: TCRB CDR3s from Type 1 diabetes patients were moderately but significantly shorter in all four CD4+ subsets.

By way of CD45RO/CCR7/CD25/CD127/CD95/CD27, the CD4+ regulatory, stem cell-like memory, central memory and naive cells were sorted. Purity exceeded 95% in all sorted populations. The specimen sequenced was central memory CD4+ T cells from blood. The chain joins TRBV7-9 to TRBJ2-7; D may be TRBD1 (6 bases). The source is a man aged 18 to 29 with type 1 diabetes. The CDR3 region has the DNA TGTGCCAGCAGCCTACAGGGAATGGGCGAGCAGTACTTC. Its translation: CASSLQGMGEQYF.